This T cell receptor (beta chain) was captured in a study of cytotoxic CD8 clonotypes in ibrutinib-treated CLL. Study summary: After treatment lasting a median roughly eleven months, range 6 to 36, response samples were collected. General observations from the study: Baseline levels were approached again at progression, after clonality had risen at ibrutinib response. Baseline levels of clonality went above those of age-matched healthy donors and moved with circulating CD8+ T-cell counts.

With regard to this clone: Its antigen is undetermined.

CDR3 length: 14 residues. Germline V CDR1 and CDR2: SGHTA, FQGNSA. Losses at the gene ends were 4 bases for V and 2 bases for J; bases not matched to a gene: 2. Sequenced by immunoSEQ multiplex PCR; TCRdb stores in-frame clones only, minus some. The sample lists approximately 50,000 clones, less than 75% occurring once. Sequencing used PBMCs, obtained after 12 months of ibrutinib treatment. The V gene is TRBV7-2, the J gene TRBJ2-7; TRBD2 agrees at 10 bases. The TCR originated in a human donor with chronic lymphocytic leukemia. The CDR3 here is CASSSGLATYEQYF. The CDR3 DNA reads TGTGCCAGCAGCTCGGGACTAGCGACCTACGAGCAGTACTTC. Based on the CDR3 plus reference TRBV7-2 and TRBJ2-7, the full variable domain is GAGVSQSPSNKVTEKGKDVELRCDPISGHTALYWYRQSLGQGLEFLIYFQGNSAPDKSGLPSDRFSAERTGGSVSTLTIQRTQQEDSAVYLCASSSGLATYEQYFGPGTRLTVT.